This TCR beta chain was captured by sequencing in a study of blood T cell repertoires in COVID-19. This table comes from immunoSEQ multiplex PCR, and its TCRdb copy is limited to in-frame clones, with some not included. The data show roughly 100,000 clones, 70% to 90% seen once. The CDR3 contains 12 residues. Germline CDR1 reads GTSNPN; CDR2 reads SVGIG (reference sequence). V gave up 3 bases and J gave up 9 bases; unmatched junction bases: 5. The clonotype originates from a middle-aged man with active COVID-19. The rearrangement uses TRBV30 and TRBJ1-5, with TRBD1 matching 7 bases. Material for sequencing was peripheral blood. CDR3 protein: CAWSVSGGPQHF. The CDR3, as DNA: TGTGCCTGGAGCGTATCAGGGGGGCCCCAGCATTTT.